This T cell receptor beta chain is from a study of blood T cell repertoires in COVID-19. Study overall: Sites in the United States, Italy and Spain provided acute and convalescent COVID-19 samples. In each case, the material was cDNA or gDNA derived from T cells, B-cell-depleted T cells, or PBMCs.

The germline V gene encodes CDR1 MGHDK and CDR2 SYGVNS. The J segment lost 4 bases and the V segment lost 7 bases, leaving 8 bases of the junction unmatched. The CDR3 runs 14 residues. Source study methods: Scientists estimated how many nucleated cells there were by amplifying reference gene primers. Assay: immunoSEQ multiplex PCR; the TCRdb copy retains only in-frame clones and omits some. V and J calls and clone size come straight from that table; D and trimming were deduced from the DNA. Seen here are 50,000 to 75,000 clones, roughly 87% observed once, and the top ten hold roughly 5.3%. This receptor was obtained from a man older than 75 in a cohort sampled during active COVID-19. This rearrangement joins TRBV25-1 to TRBJ2-7; 9 bases agree with TRBD1. What was sequenced was peripheral blood. DNA for the CDR3: TGTGCCAGCACCGGGACAGGGTGGGCATACGAGCAGTACTTC. It specifies CASTGTGWAYEQYF.